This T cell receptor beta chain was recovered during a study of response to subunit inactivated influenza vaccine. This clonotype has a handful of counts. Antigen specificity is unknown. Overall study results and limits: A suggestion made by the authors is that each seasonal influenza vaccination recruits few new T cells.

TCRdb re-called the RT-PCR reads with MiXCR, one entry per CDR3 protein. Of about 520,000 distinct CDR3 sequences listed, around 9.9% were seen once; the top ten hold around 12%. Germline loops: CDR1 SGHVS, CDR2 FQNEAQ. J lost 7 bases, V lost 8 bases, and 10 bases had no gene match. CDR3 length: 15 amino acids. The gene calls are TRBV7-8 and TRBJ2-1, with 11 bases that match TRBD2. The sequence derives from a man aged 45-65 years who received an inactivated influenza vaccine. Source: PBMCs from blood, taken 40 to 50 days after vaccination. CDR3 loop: CASGSGRARVNEQFF. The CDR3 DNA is TGTGCCAGCGGTAGCGGGAGGGCCCGAGTAAATGAGCAGTTCTTC.